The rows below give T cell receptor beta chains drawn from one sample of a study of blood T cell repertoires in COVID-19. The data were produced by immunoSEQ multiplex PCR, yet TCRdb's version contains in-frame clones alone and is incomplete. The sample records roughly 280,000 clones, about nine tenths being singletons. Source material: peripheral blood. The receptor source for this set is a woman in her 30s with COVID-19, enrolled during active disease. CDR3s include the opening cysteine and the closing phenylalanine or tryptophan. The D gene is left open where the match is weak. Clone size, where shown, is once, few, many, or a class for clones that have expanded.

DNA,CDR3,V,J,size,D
TGTGCCAGCAGCCGGGACAGGAACACTGAAGCTTTCTTT,CASSRDRNTEAFF,TRBV11-2,TRBJ1-1,.,TRBD1
TGTGCCACCAGTGATCGGGAAGAGACGACAATTAACAATGAGCAGTTCTTC,CATSDREETTINNEQFF,TRBV24-1,TRBJ2-1,.,.
TGTGCCAGCAGCCGGGACAGGGCGGCCTACGAGCAGTACTTC,CASSRDRAAYEQYF,TRBV7-2,TRBJ2-7,.,TRBD1
TGTGCCAGCAGGACGGGGGGCCCCTATGGCTACACCTTC,CASRTGGPYGYTF,TRBV12-3/TRBV12-4,TRBJ1-2,.,.
TGTGCCAGCAGCTTGCTACCGGGACAGGGCAATTATGAGCAGTTCTTC,CASSLLPGQGNYEQFF,TRBV5-6,TRBJ2-1,.,TRBD1
TGTGCCACTCTGGAGGGGGGGACGAACACTGAAGCTTTCTTT,CATLEGGTNTEAFF,TRBV6-5,TRBJ1-1,.,.
TGTGCCAGCAGTGACTCGGGGAGCTATGGCTACACCTTC,CASSDSGSYGYTF,TRBV6-4,TRBJ1-2,.,.
TGTGCCAGCAGTTTATCAGGGGGCAGGGAAAAACTGTTTTTT,CASSLSGGREKLFF,TRBV28,TRBJ1-4,.,TRBD1
TGTGCCAGCAGTGAAAGTAGGGGTGGTCACTATGGCTACACCTTC,CASSESRGGHYGYTF,TRBV6-1,TRBJ1-2,.,.
TGCGCCAGCAGCCTGGGACTAGCGGGAGGTCAACTCTACAATGAGCAGTTCTTC,CASSLGLAGGQLYNEQFF,TRBV5-1,TRBJ2-1,few,TRBD2
TGTGCCAGCAGCGCGTCGGGGGGACGGAACTCTGGAAACACCATATATTTT,CASSASGGRNSGNTIYF,TRBV9,TRBJ1-3,.,.
TGCGCCAGCAGCTGGGGGGCGGCTAGCGGCCCGGGTGAGCAGTTCTTC,CASSWGAASGPGEQFF,TRBV5-1,TRBJ2-1,.,.
TGTGCCAGCAGCGAGTTCGCCACTGAAGCTTTCTTT,CASSEFATEAFF,TRBV11-2,TRBJ1-1,once,.
TGTGCCAGCAGCTTAGATTGGGAGTACACTGAAGCTTTCTTT,CASSLDWEYTEAFF,TRBV11-2,TRBJ1-1,.,.
TGTGCCAGCAGTACTTCAGGGGGACGGATCACTGAAGCTTTCTTT,CASSTSGGRITEAFF,TRBV2,TRBJ1-1,.,TRBD1
TGTGCCAGCAGGCGGTCTGGGAACACTGAAGCTTTCTTT,CASRRSGNTEAFF,TRBV6-5,TRBJ1-1,.,.
TGTGCCAGCAGTTCCGCCTCGTCAGCGGGAGTTTTCAATGAGCAGTTCTTC,CASSSASSAGVFNEQFF,TRBV6-2/TRBV6-3,TRBJ2-1,.,TRBD2
TGTGCCAGCAGCCTACAGGATGGCATGAACACTGAAGCTTTCTTT,CASSLQDGMNTEAFF,TRBV5-4,TRBJ1-1,.,.
TGTGCCAGCAGGACATCGCTAGAGACCCAGTACTTC,CASRTSLETQYF,TRBV2,TRBJ2-5,.,.
TGCGCCAGCAGCCAAGGAGCGGGAGGGATCAATCAGCCCCAGCATTTT,CASSQGAGGINQPQHF,TRBV4-1,TRBJ1-5,few,.
TGTGCCAGCAGCGTAAGCCCAGGGGACGCGTTCTACAATGAGCAGTTCTTC,CASSVSPGDAFYNEQFF,TRBV9,TRBJ2-1,.,.
TGCGCCAGCAGTGAGACAGGGGGCGGCTACACCTTC,CASSETGGGYTF,TRBV10-2,TRBJ1-2,.,TRBD1
TGTGCCAGCAGCTTAAGGACCGGGATCTCAGATACGCAGTATTTT,CASSLRTGISDTQYF,TRBV7-9,TRBJ2-3,.,.